This TCR beta chain emerged from a study of cytomegalovirus exposure and HLA in healthy donors (dated by TCRdb to about 2017). About the full investigation: In an earlier analysis of some 550 of the donors, 276 Gb of sequence data and just under 120 million unique TCR beta sequences from 150 million to 200 million T cells were reported. Alongside the repertoire data, information on donor age, sex, ethnicity and CMV serostatus was compiled. To study patterns of TCR occurrence, a later analysis re-analyzed previously published TCR beta repertoires from more than 550 donors and added high-resolution HLA genotyping. Four to six DR-DQ haplotypes were handled as single units for association and clustering, since linkage in the cohort was strong. All discovery cohort repertoires had been generated using a single sequencing platform. An early release covering roughly 600 HLA-typed donors comprised about 300 gigabases of sequencing data and tens of millions of unique TCR sequences. Rather than drawing on any new phenotypic data, the later analysis identified candidate immune exposures from TCR beta sequences and the way those sequences occurred across donors. HLA typing covered class I and class II loci at four-digit resolution. Among the approximately 420 genotyped donors, around 79% belonged to the genetic ancestry cluster associated with self-reported Caucasian donors. Along with the approximately 700-subject first cohort, a separate validation cohort of roughly 110 different subjects was used. To predict cytomegalovirus infection status, the study brought together high-throughput TCR immunosequencing, statistical association of individual TCRs with disease status, and machine learning. A later genetic analysis used genome-wide SNP genotypes for about three fifths of the roughly 700 donors, treating that subset as a discovery cohort. The T cell repertoires of about 700 subjects were profiled by immunosequencing and related to cytomegalovirus serostatus. Typing coverage varied by locus: roughly 629-640 donors for A, B, C, DRB1 and DQB1; approximately 500 for DQA1; about 600 for DPA1; roughly 450 for DPB1. The study aimed to test whether signatures of past pathogen exposure could be identified by cataloging public T cell receptors. In an earlier analysis of 550 to 700 of the donors, high-throughput TCR beta sequencing was used to judge whether each TCR beta V gene segment behaved as functional or pseudogenic. Across roughly 420 genotyped donors of the cohort, an average of about 240,000 unique TCR beta nucleotide sequences per donor were sequenced, and 15% to 20% of those sequences were non-productive. What the study reported, not specific to this receptor: A few of the identified cytomegalovirus-associated TCR beta chains were confirmed in vitro to be specific for cytomegalovirus antigens. A later analysis found that TCR association rates varied across HLA loci, with DRB1 alleles showing the most associated TCRs and HLA-C alleles the fewest. While some public TCRs were present in many individuals, most TCR sequences turned up only very rarely across donors. A further reported finding was that TCR beta sequences accurately predicted the HLA-A and HLA-B alleles for most subjects in the first cohort. The study listed 164 TCR beta chains as associated with cytomegalovirus. A cluster of highly shared sequence variants was judged likely to be a technical artifact of the sequencing pipeline. The 87-base-pair reads could not distinguish some IMGT-functional V segments, including TRBV6-2 and TRBV6-3, so those segments were excluded. A later analysis associated about 18,000 TCR beta sequences with specific HLA alleles at a false discovery rate of 0.05. The authors suggested that the approach could potentially be generalized to other disease states and immunological phenotypes. In both the original and validation cohorts, the classifier was reported to diagnose cytomegalovirus status with high specificity and sensitivity. An earlier analysis of approximately 500 of the donors showed that most TCR beta V segments appeared in productive rearrangements either about 87% or about 30% of the time, which broadly matched IMGT annotations. Because counts were too low, some 17 rarely observed V segments, including chromosome 9 orphons, were excluded from the earlier analysis of under 650 of the donors. Presence/absence analyses assumed roughly uniform sequencing depth across donors, an assumption that may not hold. CMV serostatus was the only immune exposure information available for the cohort. Only TCR beta chains were sequenced in this cohort, and the absence of alpha or paired-chain data limited detectable features. V-gene and J-gene trimming of TCR beta chains was associated with a missense DCLRE1C variant in a later genetic analysis, and the association was replicated in an independent cohort. In a later analysis, most CMV-associated TCR beta chains were found to appear HLA-restricted, with HLA associations seemingly driven largely by CMV exposure. A later genetic analysis reported fewer N-insertions in productive TCRs among donors in an Asian-associated ancestry cluster than the roughly 700-donor mean. Compared with equally common non-associated chains, HLA-associated TCR beta chains in a later analysis were more clonally expanded and had lower generation probabilities. Because some donors lacked HLA typing at each locus, the association tests relied only on the typed subset. Strong co-occurrence of HLA alleles, especially DR and DQ, made assigning TCR associations to individual alleles difficult. In a later analysis, several top co-occurrence clusters were reported to appear linked to parvovirus B19, influenza, CMV and Epstein-Barr virus. Linkage disequilibrium might explain the correlated functional status among segregating V segments, but an unknown experimental factor could not be ruled out.

Libraries came from the immunoSEQ multiplex PCR assay. The multiplex PCR relied on a mix of 60 forward primers for TCR Vbeta segments and 13 reverse primers for TCR Jbeta segments. The CDR3 region of rearranged TCR beta genes was amplified from genomic DNA by a multiplex PCR assay. The Illumina HiSeq System was used to sequence the amplified TCR beta libraries as 87-base-pair reads. As for the original processing: Across the roughly 670 repertoires, a later analysis counted 80 million or so unique TCR beta chains, 9 million to 14 million of which were shared by at least two donors. A nearest-neighbor algorithm error-corrected the raw reads and collapsed the reads into unique sequences, merging closely related sequences to remove PCR and sequencing errors. To assign V, D and J gene segments, CDR3 sequences were aligned to IMGT reference sequences. For a sequence to be retained, a match of at least six nucleotides was required to both a V gene segment and a J gene segment. A rearrangement was called productive if the CDR3 had no stop codons and remained in frame with V and J, and every other rearrangement was called non-productive. CDR3 was defined by IMGT convention, running from the second conserved V-encoded cysteine to the conserved J-encoded phenylalanine. In an earlier analysis of 550 to 650 of the donors, sequences lacking an unambiguous match to a single V gene segment were excluded. An earlier analysis of approximately 590 of the donors classified V segments as functional when productive rearrangements were above 56.7% and as segregating when the standard deviation between donors was above 5%. To diagnose cytomegalovirus status from the catalog of TCR beta chain sequences, a statistical classification framework was built. V and J gene assignment, in a later analysis, came from comparing TCR nucleotide sequences with IMGT/GENE-DB human TR gene sequences. A later analysis assigned CDR3 sequences and most-parsimonious VDJ recombination scenarios with the TCRdist pipeline. A later analysis defined each TCR beta chain by its CDR3 amino acid sequence plus V-gene family, and excluded reads lacking a unique V-gene family. A later analysis removed 592 highly shared, low-generation-probability nucleotide sequences to deal with suspected cross-contamination and a sequencing artifact. In a later analysis, a clonal expansion index was calculated for each public chain from normalized within-repertoire ranks of inferred template counts. In a later analysis, generation probabilities were computed with a VDJ recombination model fitted to out-of-frame rearrangements, and the resulting probabilities were checked against IGoR. Hypergeometric tests were used in a later analysis to score TCR-TCR, TCR-HLA and TCR-CMV co-occurrence, with a repertoire-size bias correction applied to the TCR pairs. A later analysis estimated false discovery rates by permuting HLA or CMV assignments 20 times. In a later analysis, co-occurring TCRs were grouped using DBSCAN, and TCRdist sequence similarity was added for clustering within HLA-allele-positive subsets. Repertoires with fewer than 30,000 or more than 120,000 public chains, plus five repertoires with anomalous nucleotide sharing, were excluded from co-occurrence clustering. Here the immuneACCESS table is served through TCRdb, limited to in-frame sequences with V and J called. Missing clones are a known gap in these copies; in checked studies unresolved V genes cover under half, and the rest lacks a known reason. The V and J calls and clone size come from that table; D and trimming were worked out from the DNA. For this sample the table gives 85,000 to 120,000 clones, of which about 70% were detected only once. The ten most abundant clones make up 5% to 7% of the sample.

The cohort was made up of 666 healthy bone marrow donors. At the time of sampling, every cohort member was nominally healthy, though immune exposures that went unrecorded were likely present. The donor was CMV seropositive and was included in the group of 250 to 350 seropositive cohort members. A peripheral blood sample was collected from each donor, and TCR beta sequencing was performed on peripheral blood mononuclear cells. The Qiagen DNeasy Blood Extraction Kit was used to extract genomic DNA from the blood cell samples. The CDR3 measures 14 amino acids from cysteine to phenylalanine. Of all the DNA, just the CDR3 is kept, 42 bases in frame from base 1. The germline ends are 13 bases apart after V is trimmed by 4 bases and J by 4 bases. The germline V gene (reference sequence) supplies CDR1 LNHDA and CDR2 SQIVND. In this sample, this clone turned up once. Its antigen remains unidentified. Nothing much larger sits one base from this clone, and base qualities are not available.

The clonotype was recovered from a woman aged 45-59 years in good health and CMV-seropositive. The chain links TRBV19 with TRBJ1-2; TRBD1 could be the D gene, as 5 bases match. The sample comprised PBMCs. The CDR3 loop reads CASSTPGGIYGYTF. The DNA sequence is as follows: TGTGCCAGTAGTACCCCTGGGGGGATCTATGGCTACACCTTC.